These T cell receptor beta chains were read from a single sample in a study of blood T cell repertoires in COVID-19. Only in-frame clones appear in the TCRdb table, and some are missing; sequencing was by immunoSEQ multiplex PCR. The data show about 210,000 clones, 85% seen once. The sample consisted of PBMCs or T cells enriched from blood (not recorded which). The origin of the receptors is a man between 35 and 55 years old who had recovered from COVID-19. Each CDR3 is given without its conserved first and last residue. A D gene is named only where the DNA matches it firmly.

D gene | V gene | CDR3 length | CDR3 protein
. | TRBV18 | 14 | ASSPPMVQGHYGYT
. | TRBV19 | 11 | ASSMPRVQPQH
TRBD2 | TRBV28 | 15 | ASSLHRTSGYTGELF
. | TRBV20-1 | 9 | SARGGAEQY
TRBD1 | TRBV11-1 | 12 | ASSIGQGATGYT
TRBD2 | TRBV24-1 | 14 | ATSVLGGGREETQY
. | TRBV14 | 13 | ASSQLPTGNSPLH
TRBD1 | TRBV18 | 12 | ASSPGTGDYGYT
. | TRBV7-9 | 12 | ASSSDRIESPLH
TRBD2 | TRBV6-2/TRBV6-3 | 12 | ASSYSPLAGEQY
. | TRBV14 | 13 | ASSQFSGVRTEAF
TRBD1 | TRBV6-2/TRBV6-3 | 13 | ASSPGQGRPYEQY
TRBD1 | TRBV18 | 12 | ASSIGQAQETQY
. | TRBV11-3 | 13 | ASSLLSPLHNEQF
TRBD2 | TRBV6-6 | 13 | ASAQPRDYQETQY
TRBD1 | TRBV19 | 15 | ASSPRQGSYSNQPQH
. | TRBV5-6 | 11 | ASSPRRDTEAF
TRBD1 | TRBV2 | 13 | ASSRGQGGTDTQY
TRBD1 | TRBV4-1 | 13 | ASSHQTGDTGELF
. | TRBV4-1 | 13 | ASSATRQGNQPQH
. | TRBV13 | 13 | ASSAGRILMGEQY
. | TRBV3-1/TRBV3-2 | 13 | ASSQCSADNSPLH
TRBD2 | TRBV4-1 | 15 | ASSPGLAGGTGETQY
. | TRBV5-4 | 14 | ASSLGGVSPGNTIY
. | TRBV9 | 12 | ASSVERVADTQY
. | TRBV10-1 | 13 | ASSDQGFRGTEAF
. | TRBV4-1 | 14 | ASSQEWGAKYTEAF
. | TRBV27 | 10 | ASSPGFYEQY
. | TRBV30 | 9 | AWSLLREQF
TRBD1 | TRBV18 | 13 | ASSPTQGPGNTIY
. | TRBV29-1 | 12 | SVEGGTSRDTQY
. | TRBV9 | 14 | ASSVGGGGPTGTQY
TRBD1 | TRBV2 | 12 | ASKKREGAEPQH
. | TRBV5-1 | 13 | ASSFLGQRTDTQY
TRBD2 | TRBV28 | 12 | ASINGRAWGEQF
TRBD1 | TRBV5-5 | 11 | ASSLQGVNIQY
. | TRBV7-2 | 14 | ASSLEGRGSNQPQH